This is a list of T cell receptor beta chains from one sample in a study of blood T cell repertoires in COVID-19. Profiled with immunoSEQ multiplex PCR; TCRdb holds only in-frame clones, not every one. Among fewer than 350,000 clones listed, around 85% were seen once. Sequencing input: PBMCs or T cells enriched from blood (not recorded which). Source of these receptors: a woman between 50 and 59 years old who had recovered from COVID-19. Both conserved end residues are part of each CDR3. D genes are given only for firm matches. Clone size is stated in some rows and not others, as once, few, many or a class when expanded.

j_call	clone_size	d_call	v_call	cdr3_aa	cdr3_nt
TRBJ1-1	-	-	TRBV9	CASSAGIMNTEAFF	TGTGCCAGCAGCGCGGGAATCATGAACACTGAAGCTTTCTTT
TRBJ1-2	-	-	TRBV5-6	CASSSGQYGYTF	TGTGCCAGCAGTTCTGGACAGTATGGCTACACCTTC
TRBJ2-7	-	-	TRBV2	CAGGRGYEQYF	TGTGCCGGGGGGAGGGGGTACGAGCAGTACTTC
TRBJ2-1	-	TRBD2	TRBV27	CASSSPSSGGGEQFF	TGTGCCAGCAGTTCTCCCTCGAGCGGCGGGGGTGAGCAGTTCTTC
TRBJ2-2	-	TRBD2	TRBV14	CASSQRPGGDTGELFF	TGTGCCAGCAGCCAAAGGCCGGGGGGGGACACCGGGGAGCTGTTTTTT
TRBJ1-2	-	TRBD1	TRBV2	CASSEDREYGYTF	TGTGCCAGCAGCGAGGACAGGGAATATGGCTACACCTTC
TRBJ1-5	-	TRBD1	TRBV19	CASSGTGQGMQPQHF	TGTGCCAGTAGTGGGACGGGACAGGGCATGCAGCCCCAGCATTTT
TRBJ2-1	-	TRBD2	TRBV2	CASNGGRAYNEQFF	TGTGCCAGCAATGGGGGGAGGGCCTACAATGAGCAGTTCTTC
TRBJ1-2	once	-	TRBV11-2	CASRDYRQKANYGYTF	TGTGCCAGCAGGGATTACCGACAGAAAGCTAACTATGGCTACACCTTC
TRBJ1-1	-	-	TRBV19	CASRKGVGTEAFF	TGTGCCAGTAGGAAGGGGGTCGGGACTGAAGCTTTCTTT
TRBJ2-7	-	-	TRBV27	CASSQTNLYSGRMDEQYF	TGTGCCAGCAGTCAAACAAACCTATACAGCGGGCGCATGGACGAGCAGTACTTC
TRBJ1-4	-	-	TRBV28	CASGGLNEKLFF	TGTGCCAGTGGAGGGTTGAATGAAAAACTGTTTTTT
TRBJ1-6	-	-	TRBV28	CASRPDPRLGSYNSPLHF	TGTGCCAGCAGACCAGACCCTCGGCTAGGCTCCTATAATTCACCCCTCCACTTT
TRBJ2-3	-	TRBD1	TRBV24-1	CATSARDRGPDTQYF	TGTGCCACCAGTGCCCGGGACAGGGGGCCAGATACGCAGTATTTT
TRBJ1-4	-	-	TRBV4-1	CASSPGPWTVNEKLFF	TGCGCCAGCAGCCCCGGCCCATGGACAGTAAATGAAAAACTGTTTTTT
TRBJ1-1	-	-	TRBV5-6	CASSLRGGVTEAFF	TGTGCCAGCAGCTTGAGAGGGGGGGTCACTGAAGCTTTCTTT
TRBJ2-5	-	TRBD1	TRBV24-1	CATRGQGEETQYF	TGTGCCACCAGAGGACAGGGGGAAGAGACCCAGTACTTC
TRBJ2-3	-	-	TRBV3-1/TRBV3-2	CASSRGEDTQYF	TGTGCCAGCAGCCGCGGGGAAGATACGCAGTATTTT
TRBJ2-2	-	TRBD2	TRBV25-1	CASSETSGPQGGELFF	TGTGCCAGCAGTGAAACTAGCGGACCGCAAGGGGGGGAGCTGTTTTTT
TRBJ1-1	few	-	TRBV18	CASSPRGQMNTEAFF	TGTGCCAGCTCACCACGAGGACAAATGAACACTGAAGCTTTCTTT
TRBJ1-2	-	-	TRBV28	CASSQQGNGYTF	TGTGCCAGCAGCCAACAGGGAAATGGCTACACCTTC
TRBJ2-1	-	TRBD2	TRBV9	CASSAQRGPYNEQFF	TGTGCCAGCAGCGCCCAGCGGGGGCCTTACAATGAGCAGTTCTTC
TRBJ2-1	-	-	TRBV5-1	CASSLGQVYNEQFF	TGCGCCAGCAGCTTGGGACAGGTATACAATGAGCAGTTCTTC
TRBJ2-2	-	TRBD1	TRBV7-3	CASSVGQRNTGELFF	TGTGCCAGCAGCGTGGGACAGAGAAACACCGGGGAGCTGTTTTTT
TRBJ1-6	-	-	TRBV11-3	CASSLQRHRAVYNSPLHF	TGTGCCAGCAGCCTGCAACGCCACAGGGCAGTCTATAATTCACCCCTCCACTTT
TRBJ2-7	once	-	TRBV18	CASSPPFTSYEQYF	TGTGCCAGCTCACCACCGTTCACATCCTACGAGCAGTACTTC
TRBJ2-7	few	-	TRBV9	CASSVVPGAYEQYF	TGTGCCAGCAGCGTAGTACCGGGGGCCTACGAGCAGTACTTC
TRBJ1-2	-	TRBD1	TRBV28	CASSFDRGLGYTF	TGTGCCAGCAGTTTCGACAGGGGATTGGGCTACACCTTC
TRBJ1-3	-	-	TRBV5-6	CASSLDGNTIYF	TGTGCCAGCAGCTTGGACGGTAACACCATATATTTT
TRBJ1-6	-	-	TRBV27	CASSLSPGGNSPLHF	TGTGCCAGCAGTTTATCCCCTGGCGGCAATTCACCCCTCCACTTT
TRBJ1-5	-	TRBD1	TRBV27	CASRDRAYSNQPQHF	TGTGCCTCCCGGGACAGGGCCTATAGCAATCAGCCCCAGCATTTT
TRBJ2-1	-	-	TRBV27	CASSYGERAGANEQFF	TGTGCCAGCAGTTACGGAGAGCGGGCGGGGGCCAATGAGCAGTTCTTC
TRBJ2-5	-	-	TRBV20-1	CSARRETQYF	TGCAGTGCTAGGAGAGAGACCCAGTACTTC
TRBJ1-1	-	TRBD1	TRBV15	CATSSGGIEAFF	TGTGCCACCAGCTCAGGGGGCATCGAAGCTTTCTTT